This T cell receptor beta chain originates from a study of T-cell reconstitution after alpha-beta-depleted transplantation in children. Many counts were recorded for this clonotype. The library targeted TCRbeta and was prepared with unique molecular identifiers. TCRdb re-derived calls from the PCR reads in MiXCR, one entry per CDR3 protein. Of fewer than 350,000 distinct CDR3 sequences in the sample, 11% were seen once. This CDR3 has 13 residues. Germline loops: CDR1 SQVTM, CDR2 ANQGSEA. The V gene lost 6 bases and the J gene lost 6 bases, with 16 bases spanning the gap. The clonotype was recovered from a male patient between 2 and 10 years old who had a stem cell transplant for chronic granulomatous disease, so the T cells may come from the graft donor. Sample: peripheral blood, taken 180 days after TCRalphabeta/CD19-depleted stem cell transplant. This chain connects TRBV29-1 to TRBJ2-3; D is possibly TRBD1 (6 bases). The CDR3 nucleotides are TGCAGCGTCGCGCGGACAGAAAGCGATACGCAGTATTTT. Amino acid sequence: CSVARTESDTQYF.